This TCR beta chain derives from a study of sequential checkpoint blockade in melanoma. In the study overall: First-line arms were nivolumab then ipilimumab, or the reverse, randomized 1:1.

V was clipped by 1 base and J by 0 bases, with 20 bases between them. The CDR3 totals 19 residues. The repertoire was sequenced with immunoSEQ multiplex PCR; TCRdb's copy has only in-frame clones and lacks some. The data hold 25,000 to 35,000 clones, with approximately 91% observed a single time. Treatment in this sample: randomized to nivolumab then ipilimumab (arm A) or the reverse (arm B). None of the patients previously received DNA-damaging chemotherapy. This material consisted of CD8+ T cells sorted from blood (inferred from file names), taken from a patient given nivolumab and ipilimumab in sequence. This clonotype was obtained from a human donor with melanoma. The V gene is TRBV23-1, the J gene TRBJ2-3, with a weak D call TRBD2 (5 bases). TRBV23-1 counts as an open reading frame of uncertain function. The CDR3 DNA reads TGCGCCAGCAGTCAATTAAAGGGCCCAGCGGCCAACAGCACAGATACGCAGTATTTT. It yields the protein CASSQLKGPAANSTDTQYF.